The present T cell receptor (beta chain) was sequenced within a study of post-analysis software for immune sequencing data. About the research overall: The study covered relapsing-remitting, secondary progressive and progressive-relapsing courses of multiple sclerosis. Study observations and caveats: Patients showed TRBV5-6, TRBV5-1 and TRBV20-1 among roughly five TRBV segments more frequent than in controls. When compared against controls, multiple sclerosis patients showed significantly lower normalized Chao1 diversity.

Germline CDR1 SGHVS, CDR2 FQNEAQ. V was trimmed by 5 bases and J by 0 bases, leaving 14 bases between them. The CDR3 is 16 amino acids. This clonotype was observed a handful of times. As yet, its antigen is unknown. Unique molecular identifiers had been added to the TCR beta cDNA libraries. With roughly 0.9 to 11 million T cells as the source, some 510,000 cDNA molecules resulted. In TCRdb, the PCR reads were re-called with MiXCR into one record per CDR3 protein. The sample consists of roughly 580,000 distinct CDR3 sequences, 44% of them appearing once. The sample consisted of blood. The chain employs TRBV7-8 and TRBJ2-1; the D gene is possibly TRBD2 (5 bases). The source of this sequence is a girl aged 5-17 years with multiple sclerosis. CDR3 amino acids: CASSAGVLSSYNEQFF. As DNA, the CDR3 is TGTGCCAGCAGCGCCGGGGTCCTGAGCTCCTACAATGAGCAGTTCTTC.